This entry features one T cell receptor (beta chain) sequence. Its specificity is not known. V lost 4 bases and J lost 4; bases outside the gene matches: 11. The CDR3 has 16 amino acids. Germline V gene data show CDR1 as SGHNT and CDR2 as YYREEE (reference sequence). Unique molecular identifiers tagged the TCRbeta library. MiXCR, run by TCRdb on the PCR reads, gives a single entry per CDR3 protein. The table includes some 150,000 distinct CDR3 sequences, about 9% detected once. These data are taken from a study of T-cell reconstitution after alpha-beta-depleted transplantation in children. The study's findings and limits: About two months after transplant, alpha-beta T cells reportedly came from several hundred expanded graft clones. The study traced high day-60 TCRbeta diversity in some patients to surviving recipient T cells and thymic progenitors. Once a year had passed after transplant, T-cell counts and diversity came mostly from newly produced T cells.

Source: PBMCs, mostly from graft donor cells, taken 180 days after TCRalphabeta/CD19-depleted stem cell transplant. The gene calls are TRBV5-4 and TRBJ1-2; 9 bases align to TRBD1. The source is a female patient aged 2-10 years who had a stem cell transplant for congenital amegakaryocytic thrombocytopenia, so the T cells may come from the graft donor. CDR3 region: CASSHRQGVRGYGYTF. CDR3 nucleotides: TGTGCCAGCAGCCACAGACAGGGGGTGCGGGGCTATGGCTACACCTTC.